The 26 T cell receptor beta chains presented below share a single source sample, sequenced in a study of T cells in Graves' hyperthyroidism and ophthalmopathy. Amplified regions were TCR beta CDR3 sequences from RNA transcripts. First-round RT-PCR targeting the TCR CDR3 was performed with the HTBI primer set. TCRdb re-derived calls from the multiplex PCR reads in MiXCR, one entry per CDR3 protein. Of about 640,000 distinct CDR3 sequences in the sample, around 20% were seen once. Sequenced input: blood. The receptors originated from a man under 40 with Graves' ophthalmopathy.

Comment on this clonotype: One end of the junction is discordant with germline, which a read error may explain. The CDR3 region has the DNA TGTGCCATCAGTGAGGGCCAGGATAACGTCCTGACCTTC. Translation: CAISEGQDNVLTF. The rearrangement links TRBV10-3 to TRBJ2-6; D ambiguous. The CDR3 has 13 residues. The germline CDR1 and CDR2 sequences are ENHRY and SYGVKD.

The CDR3 nucleotides read TGTGCCATCAGTGAGTCTGGGCAGTACGAGCAGTACTTC. As protein: CAISESGQYEQYF. This chain links TRBV10-3 with TRBJ2-7; no reliable D call. Germline V gene data show CDR1 as ENHRY and CDR2 as SYGVKD. The CDR3 contains 13 residues. The V end lost 0 bases, the J end lost 4 bases, and 7 bases lay between the germline ends.

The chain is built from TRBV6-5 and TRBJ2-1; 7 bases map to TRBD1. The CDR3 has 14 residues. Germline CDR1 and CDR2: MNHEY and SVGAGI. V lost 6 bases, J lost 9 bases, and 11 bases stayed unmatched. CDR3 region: CASSLTTGAGEQFF. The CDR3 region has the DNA TGTGCCAGCAGCTTAACTACAGGGGCGGGTGAGCAGTTCTTC.

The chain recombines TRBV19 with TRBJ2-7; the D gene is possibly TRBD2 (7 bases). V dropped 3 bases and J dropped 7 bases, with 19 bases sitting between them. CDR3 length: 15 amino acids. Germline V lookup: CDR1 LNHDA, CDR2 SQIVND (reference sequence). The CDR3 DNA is TGTGCCAGTAGTATGGTGGGGGGGCAGCGAGGGGAGCAGTACTTC. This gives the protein CASSMVGGQRGEQYF.

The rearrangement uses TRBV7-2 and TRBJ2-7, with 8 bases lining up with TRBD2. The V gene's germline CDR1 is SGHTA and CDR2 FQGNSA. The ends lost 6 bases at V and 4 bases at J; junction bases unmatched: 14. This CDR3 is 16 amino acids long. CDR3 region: CASSLFASGGPYEQYF. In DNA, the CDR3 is TGTGCCAGCAGTCTTTTCGCCTCGGGAGGGCCTTACGAGCAGTACTTC.

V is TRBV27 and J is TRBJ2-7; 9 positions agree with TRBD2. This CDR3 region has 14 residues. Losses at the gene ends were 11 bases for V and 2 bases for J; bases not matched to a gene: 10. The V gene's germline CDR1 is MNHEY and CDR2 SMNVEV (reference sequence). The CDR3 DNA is TGTGCCGTTCCTCCTGGACTAGCGACCTACGAGCAGTACTTC. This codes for CAVPPGLATYEQYF.

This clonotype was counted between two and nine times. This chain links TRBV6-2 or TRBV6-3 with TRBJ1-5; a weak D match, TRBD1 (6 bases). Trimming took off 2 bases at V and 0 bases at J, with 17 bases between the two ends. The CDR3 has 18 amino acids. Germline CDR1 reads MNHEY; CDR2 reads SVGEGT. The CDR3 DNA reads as TGTGCCAGCAGTTACAACAGGGCACCGAGGGATAGCAATCAGCCCCAGCATTTT. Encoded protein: CASSYNRAPRDSNQPQHF.

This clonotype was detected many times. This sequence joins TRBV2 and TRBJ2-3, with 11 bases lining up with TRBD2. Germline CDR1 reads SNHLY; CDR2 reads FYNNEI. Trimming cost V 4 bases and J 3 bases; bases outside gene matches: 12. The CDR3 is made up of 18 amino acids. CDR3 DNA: TGTGCCAGCAGTGCCCGACTAGCGGGACATCCAACTACAGATACGCAGTATTTT. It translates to CASSARLAGHPTTDTQYF.

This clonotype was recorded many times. CDR3 protein: CASSFGLGGQGVRQFF. The CDR3 DNA reads as TGTGCCAGCAGCTTCGGCCTCGGGGGACAGGGAGTACGGCAGTTCTTC. V usage is TRBV7-2 and J usage is TRBJ2-1; 9 nucleotides agree with TRBD1. This CDR3 region has 16 residues. V lost 3 bases and J lost 12; bases outside the gene matches: 15. CDR1 and CDR2 from the germline V gene are SGHTA and FQGNSA.

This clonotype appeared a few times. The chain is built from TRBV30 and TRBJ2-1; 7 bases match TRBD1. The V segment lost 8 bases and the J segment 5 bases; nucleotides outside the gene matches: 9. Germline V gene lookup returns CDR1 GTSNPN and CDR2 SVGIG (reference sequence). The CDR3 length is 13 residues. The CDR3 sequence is CALTGVSDNEQFF. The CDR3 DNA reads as TGTGCCCTCACAGGGGTTAGTGACAATGAGCAGTTCTTC.

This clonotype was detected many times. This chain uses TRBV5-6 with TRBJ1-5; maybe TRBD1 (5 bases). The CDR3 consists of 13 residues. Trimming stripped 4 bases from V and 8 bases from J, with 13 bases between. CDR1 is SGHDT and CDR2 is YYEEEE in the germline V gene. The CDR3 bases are TGTGCCAGCAGCCTGACAGTTGGTGAGCCCCAGCATTTT. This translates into CASSLTVGEPQHF.

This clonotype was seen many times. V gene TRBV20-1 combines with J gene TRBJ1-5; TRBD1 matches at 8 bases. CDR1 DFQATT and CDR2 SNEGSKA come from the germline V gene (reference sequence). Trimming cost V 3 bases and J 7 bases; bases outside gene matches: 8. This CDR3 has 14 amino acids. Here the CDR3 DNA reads TGCAGTGCTAGCAAAGGACAGGGAGGCCAGCCCCAGCATTTT. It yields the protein CSASKGQGGQPQHF.

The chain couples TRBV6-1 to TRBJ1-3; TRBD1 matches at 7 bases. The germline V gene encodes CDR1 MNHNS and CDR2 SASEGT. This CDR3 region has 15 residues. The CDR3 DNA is TGTGCGGCCCAGGGGGGTGTGGATACTGGAAACACCATATATTTT. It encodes CAAQGGVDTGNTIYF.

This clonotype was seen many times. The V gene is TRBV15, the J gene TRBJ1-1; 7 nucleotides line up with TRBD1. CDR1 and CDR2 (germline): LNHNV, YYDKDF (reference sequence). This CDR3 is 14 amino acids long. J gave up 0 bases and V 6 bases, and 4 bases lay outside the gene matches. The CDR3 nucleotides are TGTGCCACCAGTTACAGGGGCTTGAACACTGAAGCTTTCTTT. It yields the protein CATSYRGLNTEAFF.

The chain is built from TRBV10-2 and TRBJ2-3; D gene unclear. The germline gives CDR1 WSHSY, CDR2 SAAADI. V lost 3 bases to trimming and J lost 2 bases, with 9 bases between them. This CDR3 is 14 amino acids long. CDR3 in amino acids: CASSDRPNTDTQYF. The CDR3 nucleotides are TGCGCCAGCAGTGATCGGCCGAACACAGATACGCAGTATTTT.

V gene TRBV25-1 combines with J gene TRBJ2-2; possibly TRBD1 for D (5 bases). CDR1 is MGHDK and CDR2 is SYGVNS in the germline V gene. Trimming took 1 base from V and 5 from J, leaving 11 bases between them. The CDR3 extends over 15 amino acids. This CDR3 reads CASSEWGSLTGELFF. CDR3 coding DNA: TGTGCCAGCAGTGAATGGGGCAGCCTAACCGGGGAGCTGTTTTTT.

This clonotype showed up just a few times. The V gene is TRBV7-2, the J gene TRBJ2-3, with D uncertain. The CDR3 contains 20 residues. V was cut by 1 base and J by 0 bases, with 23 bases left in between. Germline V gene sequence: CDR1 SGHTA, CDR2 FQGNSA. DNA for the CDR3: TGTGCCAGCAGCTTAGTTAGAGAACAGTGGACGATAAGTAGCACAGATACGCAGTATTTT. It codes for CASSLVREQWTISSTDTQYF.

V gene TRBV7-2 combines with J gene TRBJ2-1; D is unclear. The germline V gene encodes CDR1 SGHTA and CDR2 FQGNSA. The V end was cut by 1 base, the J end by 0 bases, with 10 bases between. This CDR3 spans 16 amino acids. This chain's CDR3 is CASSLEGYSSYNEQFF. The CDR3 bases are TGTGCCAGCAGCTTAGAGGGCTACTCCTCCTACAATGAGCAGTTCTTC.

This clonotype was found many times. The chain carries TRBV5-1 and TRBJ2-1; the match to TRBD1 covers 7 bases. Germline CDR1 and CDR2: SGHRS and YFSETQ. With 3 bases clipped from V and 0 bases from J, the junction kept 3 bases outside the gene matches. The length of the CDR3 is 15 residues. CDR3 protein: CASSWGQSSYNEQFF. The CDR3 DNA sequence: TGCGCCAGCAGCTGGGGACAGAGCTCCTACAATGAGCAGTTCTTC.

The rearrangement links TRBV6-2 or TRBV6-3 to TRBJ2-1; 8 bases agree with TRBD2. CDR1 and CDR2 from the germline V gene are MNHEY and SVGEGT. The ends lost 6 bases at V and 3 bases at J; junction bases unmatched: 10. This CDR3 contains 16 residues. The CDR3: CASRSAAGANYNEQFF. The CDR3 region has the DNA TGTGCCAGCAGATCCGCAGCGGGAGCGAACTACAATGAGCAGTTCTTC.

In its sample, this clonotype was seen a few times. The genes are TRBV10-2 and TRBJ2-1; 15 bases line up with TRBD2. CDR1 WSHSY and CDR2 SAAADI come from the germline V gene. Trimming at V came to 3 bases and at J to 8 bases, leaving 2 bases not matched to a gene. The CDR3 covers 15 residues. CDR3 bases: TGCGCCAGCAGTGAACGGACTAGCGGGAGGGATGAGCAGTTCTTC. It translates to CASSERTSGRDEQFF.

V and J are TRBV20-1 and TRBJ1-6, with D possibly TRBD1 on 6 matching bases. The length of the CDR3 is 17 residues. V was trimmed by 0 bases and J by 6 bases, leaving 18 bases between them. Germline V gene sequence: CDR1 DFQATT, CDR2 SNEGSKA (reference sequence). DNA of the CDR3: TGCAGTGCTAGAGATGGGGGGGCCCAGACCATTAATTCACCCCTCCACTTT. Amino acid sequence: CSARDGGAQTINSPLHF.

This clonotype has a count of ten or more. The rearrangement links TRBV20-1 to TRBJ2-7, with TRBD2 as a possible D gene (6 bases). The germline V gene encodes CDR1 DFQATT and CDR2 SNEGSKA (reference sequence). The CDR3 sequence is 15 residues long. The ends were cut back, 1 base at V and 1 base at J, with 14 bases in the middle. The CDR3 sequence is CSARGGDLRSYEQYF. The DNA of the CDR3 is TGCAGTGCTAGAGGAGGGGACTTACGATCCTACGAGCAGTACTTC.

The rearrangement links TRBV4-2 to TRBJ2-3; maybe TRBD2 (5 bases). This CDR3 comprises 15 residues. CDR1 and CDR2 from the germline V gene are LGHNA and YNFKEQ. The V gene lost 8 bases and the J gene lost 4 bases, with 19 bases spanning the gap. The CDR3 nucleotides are TGTGCCAGCCGGTTGGTGGGGAGCGGCCCAGATACGCAGTATTTT. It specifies CASRLVGSGPDTQYF.

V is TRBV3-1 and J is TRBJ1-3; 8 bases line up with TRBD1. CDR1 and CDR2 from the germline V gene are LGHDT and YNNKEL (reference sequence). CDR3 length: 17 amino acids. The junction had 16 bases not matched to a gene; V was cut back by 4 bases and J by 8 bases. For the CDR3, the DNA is TGTGCCAGCAGCCCAAGGGGGGACAGGACCCGTTCGTACACCATATATTTT. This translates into CASSPRGDRTRSYTIYF.

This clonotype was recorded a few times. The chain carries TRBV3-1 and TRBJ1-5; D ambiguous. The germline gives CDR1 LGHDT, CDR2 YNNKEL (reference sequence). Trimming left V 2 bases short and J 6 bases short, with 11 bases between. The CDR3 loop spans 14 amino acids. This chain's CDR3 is CASSQRAGVQPQHF. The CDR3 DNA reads TGTGCCAGCAGCCAAAGGGCAGGCGTTCAGCCCCAGCATTTT.